The 27 T cell receptor beta chains below come from one sample, sequenced in a study of T-cell reconstitution after alpha-beta-depleted transplantation in children (dated by TCRdb to the mid-2010s). The treatment or condition label, read with the paper, signifies: allogeneic hematopoietic cell transplantation with graft depleted of TCRalphabeta T cells and CD19 B cells. Libraries were made using PCR. Data came from an Illumina HiSeq 2500. TCR library preparation used molecular barcoding, with unique molecular identifiers applied to normalize quantification of the TCRbeta repertoire. The raw public data were reprocessed by TCRdb itself: fastp quality trimming at Q25, MiXCR clonotype calling, in-frame beta chains only. Here each entry gathers all rows of one CDR3 protein and keeps the most common genes and DNA. The sample records a few hundred thousand distinct CDR3 sequences, around 10% of which are singletons. Over 6% of the sample is held by the ten biggest clonotypes.

The sample was PBMCs, taken before TCRalphabeta/CD19-depleted stem cell transplant. These receptor sequences come from a boy younger than two with acute myeloid leukemia, due to receive a stem cell transplant.

This clonotype was picked up many times. This rearrangement joins TRBV7-3 to TRBJ2-1; 7 bases agree with TRBD2. The CDR3 runs 15 residues. Looked up from germline, CDR1 is SGHTA and CDR2 is FQGTGA. V lost 6 bases, J lost 7 bases, and 12 bases stayed unmatched. The CDR3 DNA is TGTGCCAGCAGTCCCTCGGGACTAATATATAATGAGCAGTTCTTC. As protein: CASSPSGLIYNEQFF. Filled out from reference TRBV7-3 and TRBJ2-1, the complete variable domain reads GAGVSQTPSNKVTEKGKYVELRCDPISGHTALYWYRQSLGQGPEFLIYFQGTGAADDSGLPNDRFFAVRPEGSVSTLKIQRTERGDSAVYLCASSPSGLIYNEQFFGPGTRLTVL.

This clonotype was detected many times. The V call is TRBV5-1, the J call TRBJ2-1; TRBD2 matches at 9 bases. Germline V CDR1 and CDR2: SGHRS, YFSETQ. Unmatched junction bases numbered 3, after V lost 3 bases and J lost 8 bases. CDR3 length equals 13 residues. The CDR3 spells CASSWTSDDEQFF. The CDR3 DNA reads as TGCGCCAGCAGCTGGACTAGCGATGATGAGCAGTTCTTC. Full variable domain (remainder filled in from reference TRBV5-1 and TRBJ2-1): KAGVTQTPRYLIKTRGQQVTLSCSPISGHRSVSWYQQTPGQGLQFLFEYFSETQRNKGNFPGRFSGRQFSNSRSEMNVSTLELGDSALYLCASSWTSDDEQFFGPGTRLTVL.

The genes are TRBV29-1 and TRBJ2-3, with D possibly TRBD2 on 5 matching bases. V lost 6 bases and J lost 2, with 9 bases in between. The CDR3 runs 12 residues. CDR1 is SQVTM, CDR2 ANQGSEA, per germline. The CDR3 loop reads CSVQRDTDTQYF. In DNA form, the CDR3 reads TGCAGCGTCCAGAGGGACACAGATACGCAGTATTTT.

About this clonotype: A read error is possible here, since a much larger clone lies one base away. CDR3 loop: CASSESGGQYEQNF. CDR3 DNA: TGTGCCAGCAGTGAATCCGGGGGGCAGTACGAGCAGAACTTC. This sequence joins TRBV25-1 and TRBJ2-7; perhaps TRBD2 as D (7 bases). Germline CDR1 MGHDK, CDR2 SYGVNS. The CDR3 extends over 14 amino acids.

This clonotype was seen many times. V and J are TRBV9 and TRBJ2-3; 11 bases are shared with TRBD2. Trimming removed 0 bases from V and 3 bases from J; junction bases left unmatched: 3. The CDR3 has 16 residues. Germline V gene sequence: CDR1 SGDLS, CDR2 YYNGEE. The CDR3: CASSVVSSGGTDTQYF. As DNA, the CDR3 is TGTGCCAGCAGCGTAGTTTCTAGCGGGGGGACAGATACGCAGTATTTT.

At least ten counts were recorded for this clonotype. The chain combines TRBV11-2 with TRBJ2-1; TRBD1 is a possible D gene (8 bases). Germline V gene sequence: CDR1 SGHAT, CDR2 FQNNGV. V dropped 5 bases and J dropped 13 bases, with 21 bases sitting between them. The CDR3 consists of 14 residues. The CDR3 here is CASSPRVDREGQFF. The CDR3, as DNA: TGTGCCAGCAGCCCGAGAGTGGACAGGGAGGGACAGTTCTTC.

CDR3 loop: CASSMGGQGFTQYF. The CDR3 DNA follows: TGTGCCAGTAGTATGGGCGGACAGGGTTTTACGCAGTATTTT. This chain links TRBV19 with TRBJ2-3; 8 bases are a match to TRBD1. The length of the CDR3 is 14 residues. Germline CDR1 reads LNHDA; CDR2 reads SQIVND (reference sequence). V shed 3 bases and J 8 bases; nucleotides not matched to a gene: 7.

The table lists this clonotype with many counts. The V call is TRBV5-1, the J call TRBJ1-3, with 7 bases that match TRBD1. CDR1 and CDR2 from the germline V gene are SGHRS and YFSETQ. This CDR3 is built from 16 residues. Germline trimming cut 4 bases from V and 2 bases from J; bases unmatched to any gene: 9. The CDR3 region has the DNA TGCGCCAGCAGCCCGGGACAGAGAACGCCTGGAAACACCATATATTTT. Residues: CASSPGQRTPGNTIYF.

This clonotype was found many times. The genes are TRBV12-3 or TRBV12-4 and TRBJ2-7; 7 bases agree with TRBD1. The V segment lost 1 base and the J segment 4 bases; nucleotides outside the gene matches: 4. The CDR3 consists of 14 residues. CDR3 residues: CASSLGGTAYEQYF. The CDR3 DNA sequence: TGTGCCAGCAGTTTAGGAGGGACAGCTTACGAGCAGTACTTC.

This clonotype was counted a few times. This chain joins TRBV7-2 and TRBJ1-6; D call uncertain. V shed 1 base and J shed 9 bases, with 13 bases lying between them. The CDR3 loop spans 15 amino acids. The germline gives CDR1 SGHTA, CDR2 FQGNSA. The DNA for the CDR3 is TGTGCCAGCAGCTTAGGTTCAGGAACGAGTTCACCCCTCCACTTT. This encodes CASSLGSGTSSPLHF.

This clonotype was recorded at least ten times. The genes are TRBV28 and TRBJ2-1, with D uncertain. The V and J ends lost 3 bases and 10 bases respectively, with 7 bases between them. The germline V gene has CDR1 MDHEN and CDR2 SYDVKM. This CDR3 contains 11 residues. This chain's CDR3 is CASSLAVEQFF. CDR3 DNA: TGTGCCAGCAGTTTGGCGGTAGAGCAGTTCTTC.

This clonotype was found a few times. J is TRBJ1-2 and V is TRBV28; 8 bases are shared with TRBD1. The CDR3 is 15 amino acids. J was trimmed by 4 bases and V by 6 bases; bases with no gene match: 10. The germline gives CDR1 MDHEN, CDR2 SYDVKM. The CDR3 DNA reads as TGTGCCAGCAGCGGGAGGGGACAGGCCCTCTATGGCTACACCTTC. This codes for CASSGRGQALYGYTF.

This clonotype showed up many times. The J gene is TRBJ2-2, the V gene TRBV5-6; D not resolved. This CDR3 spans 14 amino acids. Germline assignment: CDR1 SGHDT and CDR2 YYEEEE. V was trimmed by 4 bases and J by 3 bases, leaving 10 bases between them. CDR3 nucleotides: TGTGCCAGCAGCCAGGAGCCAGACACCGGGGAGCTGTTTTTT. Translated: CASSQEPDTGELFF.

This clonotype has ten or more counts. This chain links TRBV28 with TRBJ2-4, with D possibly matching TRBD1 (6 bases). This CDR3 region has 17 residues. V was trimmed by 1 base and J by 0 bases, leaving 13 bases between them. From germline, CDR1 is MDHEN and CDR2 SYDVKM. This CDR3 is CASSLSWTDLAKNIQYF. The CDR3 DNA follows: TGTGCCAGCAGTTTATCATGGACAGATCTAGCCAAAAACATTCAGTACTTC.

This clonotype was seen just once. Since a much larger clone is just one base distant, this may be a read error. The chain employs TRBV28 and TRBJ2-3; D possibly corresponds to TRBD2 (6 bases). This CDR3 is built from 14 residues. Looked up from germline, CDR1 is MDHEN and CDR2 is SYDVKM. CDR3 protein: CASKWGDSTNTQYF. CDR3 bases: TGTGCCAGCAAATGGGGGGATAGCACAAATACGCAGTATTTT.

This clonotype has a count of ten or more. This chain uses TRBV19 with TRBJ2-7; TRBD1 matches at 7 bases. V lost 3 bases and J lost 0; bases outside the gene matches: 11. Germline CDR1 reads LNHDA; CDR2 reads SQIVND (reference sequence). This CDR3 has 17 residues. As DNA, the CDR3 is TGTGCCAGTAGTATGCGGGTTTCAGGGGGAAACTCCTACGAGCAGTACTTC. It specifies CASSMRVSGGNSYEQYF.

This clonotype was counted at least ten times. V and J are TRBV5-1 and TRBJ2-7, with D possibly being TRBD1 (5 bases). The CDR3 consists of 15 residues. Trimming removed 5 bases from V and 3 bases from J, with 18 bases in between. Germline V gene sequence: CDR1 SGHRS, CDR2 YFSETQ. The CDR3 bases are TGCGCCAGCAGACCAGACAGTCCTGATTACTACGAGCAGTACTTC. Its protein product is CASRPDSPDYYEQYF.

This clonotype occurred many times. The rearrangement joins TRBV28 to TRBJ2-3, with 11 bases aligning to TRBD1. CDR1 MDHEN and CDR2 SYDVKM come from the germline V gene. V was pared by 8 bases and J by 3 bases, with 4 bases of the junction left unmatched. The CDR3 loop spans 14 amino acids. The CDR3 region is CASLRDRGTDTQYF. DNA for the CDR3: TGTGCCAGCCTACGGGACAGGGGGACAGATACGCAGTATTTT.

In this sample, this clonotype turned up a few times. The gene calls are TRBV23-1 and TRBJ1-4; unclear D gene. TRBV23-1 is placed among ORFs of uncertain function. The CDR3 contains 13 residues. V was trimmed by 2 bases and J by 6 bases, leaving 7 bases between them. Here the CDR3 reads CASSQNDYEKLFF. The CDR3 DNA reads as TGCGCCAGCAGTCAAAATGATTATGAAAAACTGTTTTTT.

The chain is built from TRBV5-1 and TRBJ2-5; maybe TRBD1 (6 bases). Germline V CDR1 and CDR2: SGHRS, YFSETQ. Trimming took off 5 bases at V and 0 bases at J, with 11 bases between the two ends. This CDR3 contains 14 residues. The CDR3 bases are TGCGCCAGCAGGGGGGCCCCGTACCAAGAGACCCAGTACTTC. It yields the protein CASRGAPYQETQYF.

Only a few counts were recorded for this clonotype. The chain recombines TRBV19 with TRBJ2-1; 13 bases map to TRBD2. This CDR3 has 16 amino acids. Germline CDR1 is LNHDA and CDR2 is SQIVND (reference sequence). With V trimmed by 6 bases and J by 2 bases, 4 bases remained unmatched. CDR3 nucleotide sequence: TGTGCCAGTAGGGGGACTAGCGGGGCCGCCTACAATGAGCAGTTCTTC. Translated: CASRGTSGAAYNEQFF.

This clonotype appeared many times. The rearrangement links TRBV20-1 to TRBJ2-7, with 10 bases matching TRBD2. The CDR3 is 13 amino acids. Germline V gene lookup returns CDR1 DFQATT and CDR2 SNEGSKA (reference sequence). V was clipped by 6 bases and J by 2 bases; unmatched bases: 4. CDR3 sequence: CSAPGTSAYEQYF. The CDR3 DNA reads TGCAGTGCCCCCGGGACTAGCGCCTACGAGCAGTACTTC.

This clonotype was counted at least ten times. The genes are TRBV20-1 and TRBJ1-2; 9 bases line up with TRBD1. The CDR3 runs to 12 residues. Germline CDR1 reads DFQATT; CDR2 reads SNEGSKA (reference sequence). V dropped 6 bases and J dropped 6; count of bases not matched to a gene: 5. The CDR3 sequence: CSAGGTGNGYTF. CDR3 nucleotide sequence: TGCAGTGCCGGAGGGACAGGGAATGGCTACACCTTC.

The chain uses TRBV19 and TRBJ1-2, with unresolved D. The V end lost 3 bases, the J end lost 6 bases, and 8 bases lay between the germline ends. In germline, CDR1 is LNHDA, CDR2 SQIVND (reference sequence). This CDR3 is 12 amino acids long. The CDR3 loop is CASSIQGNGYTF. In DNA, the CDR3 is TGTGCCAGTAGTATTCAAGGGAATGGCTACACCTTC. Based on the CDR3 plus reference TRBV19 and TRBJ1-2, the full variable domain is DGGITQSPKYLFRKEGQNVTLSCEQNLNHDAMYWYRQDPGQGLRLIYYSQIVNDFQKGDIAEGYSVSREKKESFPLTVTSAQKNPTAFYLCASSIQGNGYTFGSGTRLTVV.

This clonotype was found many times. This chain connects TRBV2 to TRBJ2-7; 9 bases agree with TRBD2. Germline V gives CDR1 SNHLY, CDR2 FYNNEI. The CDR3 consists of 12 residues. With V trimmed by 9 bases and J by 2 bases, 2 bases remained unmatched. CDR3 coding DNA: TGTGCCAGTAGACTAGCGGCCTACGAGCAGTACTTC. It specifies CASRLAAYEQYF.

This clonotype appeared many times. The chain couples TRBV5-1 to TRBJ1-3; TRBD1 aligns across 7 bases. J was trimmed by 4 bases and V by 4 bases; bases with no gene match: 11. The germline V gene has CDR1 SGHRS and CDR2 YFSETQ. The CDR3 is 16 amino acids. In DNA, the CDR3 is TGCGCCAGCAGCCAGATGGGACAGCCTGCGGGAAACACCATATATTTT. Translation gives CASSQMGQPAGNTIYF.

In its sample, this clonotype was seen many times. The CDR3 DNA sequence: TGTGCCAGCAGCCCGTGGACCGGGACCTACGAGCAGTACTTC. Its translation: CASSPWTGTYEQYF. The chain links TRBV7-2 to TRBJ2-7, with a possible D match to TRBD2 (5 bases). V was cut by 5 bases and J by 2 bases, with 13 bases left in between. The length of the CDR3 is 14 residues. Germline CDR1 SGHTA, CDR2 FQGNSA. The full variable domain, with the rest looked up from reference TRBV7-2 and TRBJ2-7, is GAGVSQSPSNKVTEKGKDVELRCDPISGHTALYWYRQSLGQGLEFLIYFQGNSAPDKSGLPSDRFSAERTGGSVSTLTIQRTQQEDSAVYLCASSPWTGTYEQYFGPGTRLTVT.